The TCR beta chain described here comes from a study of vaccination and CD4 T cells after COVID-19. Whole-study context: Post-diagnosis, post-COVID samples were collected after a median about 95 days, ranging 35 to 161. Blood was drawn a median roughly 79 days post second dose, range 14 to 241.

To note about this clonotype: What it binds is not known.

Overall study results and limits: Median numbers of SARS-CoV-2-reactive clonotypes increased from approximately 21 to 40 (not a significant change).

TCRdb processed the PCR reads anew with MiXCR; each CDR3 protein has one entry. The sample carries about 20,000 distinct CDR3 sequences, about 62% recorded once. Looked up from germline, CDR1 is ENHRY and CDR2 is SYGVKD. CDR3 length: 13 amino acids. V was clipped by 3 bases and J by 1 base, with 5 bases between them. The sequence was obtained from a human donor who had recovered from COVID-19. This chain uses TRBV10-3 with TRBJ2-3; D is uncertain. The specimen comprised CD4+ T cells from blood, sampled before SARS-CoV-2 vaccination. CDR3 protein: CAISDSGTDTQYF. The CDR3 DNA is TGTGCCATCAGTGATTCGGGCACAGATACGCAGTATTTT.